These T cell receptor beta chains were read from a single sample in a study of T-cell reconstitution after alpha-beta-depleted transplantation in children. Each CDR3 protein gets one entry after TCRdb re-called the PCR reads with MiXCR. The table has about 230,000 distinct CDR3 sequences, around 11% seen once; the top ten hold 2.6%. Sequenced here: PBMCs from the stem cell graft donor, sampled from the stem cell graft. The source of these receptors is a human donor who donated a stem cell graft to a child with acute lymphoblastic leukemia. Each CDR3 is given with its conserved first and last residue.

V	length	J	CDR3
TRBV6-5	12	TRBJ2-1	CASSGLDNEQFF
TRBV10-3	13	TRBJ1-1	CAISLTGATEAFF
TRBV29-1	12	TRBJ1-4	CSVLAWDEKLFF
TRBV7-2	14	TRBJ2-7	CASSFERISYEQYF
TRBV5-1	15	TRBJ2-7	CASSLAGQGGFEQYF
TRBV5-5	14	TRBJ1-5	CASGRLYSNQPQHF
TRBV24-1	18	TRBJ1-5	CATSDPTSGTGGNQPQHF
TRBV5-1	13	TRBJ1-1	CASSPIGQSGTFF
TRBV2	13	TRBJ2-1	CASSEARETDWFF
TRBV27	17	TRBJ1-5	CASSLSGAQGMDQPQHF
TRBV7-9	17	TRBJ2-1	CASSFSGSESSYNEQFF
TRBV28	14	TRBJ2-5	CASSSLAVEETQYF
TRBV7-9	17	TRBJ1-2	CASSLPGQRTTNYGYTF
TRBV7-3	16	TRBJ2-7	CASSLKGGRSSYEQYF
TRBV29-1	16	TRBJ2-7	CSVEAIRAGSSYEQYF
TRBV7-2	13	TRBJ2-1	CASSLRQGNEQFF
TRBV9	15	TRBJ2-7	CASSGGNRGKYEQYF
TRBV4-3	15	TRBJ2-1	CASRPREQGRGEQFF
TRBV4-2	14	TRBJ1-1	CASSQDGRTGEAFF
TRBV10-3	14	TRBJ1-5	CAISGQGANQPQHF
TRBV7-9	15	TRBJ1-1	CASSLSNRENTEAFF
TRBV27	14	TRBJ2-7	CASNFRDRGYEQYF
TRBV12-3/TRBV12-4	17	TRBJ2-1	CASSPAGTGIMRDEQFF
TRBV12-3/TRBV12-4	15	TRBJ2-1	CASSLSGGRVNEQFF
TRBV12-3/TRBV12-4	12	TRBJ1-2	CASSFGGDGYTF
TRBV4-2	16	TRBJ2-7	CASSQGLAGGPYEQYF
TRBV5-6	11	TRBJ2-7	CASSLFYEQYF
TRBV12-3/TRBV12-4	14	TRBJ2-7	CASSDQRSMYEQYF
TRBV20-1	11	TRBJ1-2	CSARTDYGYTF
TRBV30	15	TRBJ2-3	CAWSVEGWMGDTQYF
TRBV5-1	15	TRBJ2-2	CASSSGLAVSKELFF
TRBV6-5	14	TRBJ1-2	CASSYAGGSVGYTF
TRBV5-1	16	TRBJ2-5	CASSTSLAGGHETQYF
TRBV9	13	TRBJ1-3	CASSVFGGNTIYF
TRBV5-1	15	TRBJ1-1	CASSPPPGMNTEAFF
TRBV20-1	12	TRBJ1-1	CSASGTGHGAFF
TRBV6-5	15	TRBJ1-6	CASSQGDSYNSPLHF
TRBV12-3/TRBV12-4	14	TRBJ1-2	CASSFSGGSYGYTF
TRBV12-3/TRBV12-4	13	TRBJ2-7	CASSFGRVNEQYF
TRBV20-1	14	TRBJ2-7	CSAIDSGGPYEQYF
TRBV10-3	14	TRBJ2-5	CAISGTRAGETQYF
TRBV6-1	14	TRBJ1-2	CASTPGGLLDGYTF
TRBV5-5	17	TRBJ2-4	CASSGIRGPPLKNIQYF
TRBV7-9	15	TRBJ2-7	CASSSADQGSHEQYF
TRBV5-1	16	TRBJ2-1	CASSRGDRSSYNEQFF
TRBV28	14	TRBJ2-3	CASSPTDRPDTQYF
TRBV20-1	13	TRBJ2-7	CSARVQGPYEQYF
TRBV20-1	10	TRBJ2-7	CSATPEEQYF
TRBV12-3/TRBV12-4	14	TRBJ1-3	CASSFSTGGNTIYF
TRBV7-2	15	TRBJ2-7	CASTRHSGFKDEQYF
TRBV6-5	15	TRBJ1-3	CASSYSYDRVGTIYF
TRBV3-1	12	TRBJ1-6	CASSQEGTALHF
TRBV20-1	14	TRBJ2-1	CSAPRGTGFNEQFF